This entry lists 19 T cell receptor beta chains sequenced from one sample in a study of regulatory T cells in long-lasting Graves disease. Time point described: persistent/refractory GD, antithyroid drugs over 5 years with positive TRAb. PBMC RNA was the source of the TCR library. CDR3-region Arm-PCR and iRepertoire HTBI primers produced the TCR beta libraries. From the multiplex PCR reads, TCRdb called clonotypes with MiXCR, one entry per CDR3 protein. The top ten clones hold around 7% of a sample with 400,000 to 600,000 distinct CDR3 sequences, about a fifth of them seen once. The sequencing used peripheral blood mononuclear cells (PBMCs), collected when the disease was refractory, from a patient treated with antithyroid drugs. The origin of the receptors is a female donor with Graves disease.

This clonotype was found a few times. This rearrangement joins TRBV28 to TRBJ2-3; TRBD2 agrees at 8 bases. The trim removed 3 bases at V and 3 bases at J, leaving 11 bases unmatched. The germline gives CDR1 MDHEN, CDR2 SYDVKM. CDR3 size: 17 residues. The CDR3 DNA is TGTGCCAGCAGTTTTCCCCCCGCGGGGGGCGGAACAGATACGCAGTATTTT. This gives the protein CASSFPPAGGGTDTQYF.

In its sample, this clonotype was seen many times. CDR3 nucleotides: TGTGCCAGCAGCTCTATACATAATTCACCCCTCCACTTT. Amino acids: CASSSIHNSPLHF. The rearrangement joins TRBV7-2 to TRBJ1-6; D not certain. Germline CDR1 and CDR2: SGHTA and FQGNSA. This CDR3 has 13 residues. The V end lost 4 bases, the J end lost 5 bases, and 6 bases lay between the germline ends. The full variable domain, rest sourced from reference TRBV7-2 and TRBJ1-6, is GAGVSQSPSNKVTEKGKDVELRCDPISGHTALYWYRQSLGQGLEFLIYFQGNSAPDKSGLPSDRFSAERTGGSVSTLTIQRTQQEDSAVYLCASSSIHNSPLHFGNGTRLTVT.

The CDR3 bases are TGTGCCAGCAGCGTAGGGACAGGGAGGAACACCATATATTTT. Translated: CASSVGTGRNTIYF. The V call is TRBV9, the J call TRBJ1-3; 8 nucleotides line up with TRBD1. After removal of 0 bases from V and 7 bases from J, the junction contained 3 bases not matched to a gene. The CDR3 covers 14 residues. The germline gives CDR1 SGDLS, CDR2 YYNGEE. Combining the CDR3 with reference TRBV9 and TRBJ1-3 gives the whole variable domain DSGVTQTPKHLITATGQRVTLRCSPRSGDLSVYWYQQSLDQGLQFLIQYYNGEERAKGNILERFSAQQFPDLHSELNLSSLELGDSALYFCASSVGTGRNTIYFGEGSWLTVV.

This chain links TRBV30 with TRBJ1-1; possibly TRBD1 for D (5 bases). V shed 3 bases and J shed 14 bases, with 19 bases lying between them. This CDR3 spans 12 amino acids. The germline CDR1 and CDR2 sequences are GTSNPN and SVGIG (reference sequence). CDR3 in DNA: TGTGCCTGGAGCGACATACGGGGCCGGGGATTCTTT. Amino acids: CAWSDIRGRGFF.

This clonotype was observed at least ten times. V gene TRBV2 combines with J gene TRBJ1-6, with D uncertain. There are 14 residues in the CDR3. Germline V gives CDR1 SNHLY, CDR2 FYNNEI. V lost 3 bases to trimming and J lost 2 bases, with 5 bases between them. This chain's CDR3 is CASSDGTYNSPLHF. CDR3 DNA sequence: TGTGCCAGCAGTGACGGGACCTATAATTCACCCCTCCACTTT.

This rearrangement joins TRBV27 to TRBJ2-2; 8 bases map to TRBD2. Germline CDR1 and CDR2: MNHEY and SMNVEV (reference sequence). The CDR3 contains 15 residues. Trimming removed 6 bases from V and 3 bases from J; junction bases left unmatched: 6. The chain's CDR3 is CASRYAGGYTGELFF. In nucleotides, the CDR3 is TGTGCCAGCAGATATGCGGGAGGTTACACCGGGGAGCTGTTTTTT.

V is TRBV7-9 and J is TRBJ1-1; perhaps TRBD1 as D (5 bases). The germline V gene has CDR1 SEHNR and CDR2 FQNEAQ (reference sequence). This CDR3 region has 15 residues. The V end lost 5 bases, the J end lost 1 base, and 14 bases lay between the germline ends. The CDR3 loop is CASSEPGPGNTEAFF. The CDR3 DNA is TGTGCCAGCAGCGAACCGGGACCGGGGAACACTGAAGCTTTCTTT.

This clonotype turned up a few times. V and J are TRBV5-6 and TRBJ1-2, with 7 bases fitting TRBD1. Germline V lookup: CDR1 SGHDT, CDR2 YYEEEE. J was trimmed by 4 bases and V by 3 bases; bases with no gene match: 6. This CDR3 has 14 amino acids. CDR3 bases: TGTGCCAGCAGCTCCGGGACAGCTCTCTATGGCTACACCTTC. Translation: CASSSGTALYGYTF.

This clonotype was seen a few times. V usage is TRBV7-2 and J usage is TRBJ2-3, with D possibly being TRBD2 (5 bases). This CDR3 has 17 amino acids. Germline CDR1 is SGHTA and CDR2 is FQGNSA. Trimming removed 5 bases from V and 0 bases from J, with 18 bases in between. This CDR3 reads CASSPPPGYPSTDTQYF. CDR3 nucleotide sequence: TGTGCCAGCAGCCCCCCCCCGGGGTATCCTAGCACAGATACGCAGTATTTT.

This clonotype was detected ten times or more. This rearrangement joins TRBV6-1 to TRBJ1-1; D is undetermined. Germline CDR1 reads MNHNS; CDR2 reads SASEGT. CDR3 length: 14 residues. Trimming cost V 7 bases and J 0 bases, with 12 bases left between them. In DNA, the CDR3 is TGTGCCAGCACCACATTTGGAATGAACACTGAAGCTTTCTTT. Translated: CASTTFGMNTEAFF.

This clonotype occurred a few times. The rearrangement joins TRBV24-1 to TRBJ1-2, with no clear D. The ends were cut back, 4 bases at V and 8 bases at J, with 10 bases in the middle. The length of the CDR3 is 12 residues. Germline V CDR1 and CDR2: KGHDR, SFDVKD. CDR3 in amino acids: CATSDPDGGYTF. In DNA form, the CDR3 reads TGTGCCACCAGTGACCCCGACGGGGGCTACACCTTC.

This clonotype has only a few counts. This chain connects TRBV5-1 to TRBJ1-1; a possible D gene is TRBD1 (5 bases). The CDR3 loop spans 16 amino acids. V lost 2 bases and J 4 bases, leaving 18 bases between the germline ends. The V gene's germline CDR1 is SGHRS and CDR2 YFSETQ. The CDR3 loop is CASSFSASPQGTEAFF. In nucleotides, the CDR3 is TGCGCCAGCAGCTTTTCTGCGTCCCCCCAGGGCACTGAAGCTTTCTTT. The whole variable domain, remainder taken from reference TRBV5-1 and TRBJ1-1, is KAGVTQTPRYLIKTRGQQVTLSCSPISGHRSVSWYQQTPGQGLQFLFEYFSETQRNKGNFPGRFSGRQFSNSRSEMNVSTLELGDSALYLCASSFSASPQGTEAFFGQGTRLTVV.

This clonotype was picked up many times. The chain carries TRBV28 and TRBJ2-7, with D maybe TRBD2 (7 bases). The CDR3 totals 13 residues. Germline V gene lookup returns CDR1 MDHEN and CDR2 SYDVKM. The V end lost 8 bases, the J end lost 3 bases, and 14 bases lay between the germline ends. The CDR3 nucleotides read TGTGCCAGCTCCCCCGGGGGGCTCTACGAGCAGTACTTC. It translates to CASSPGGLYEQYF. Based on the CDR3 plus reference TRBV28 and TRBJ2-7, the full variable domain is DVKVTQSSRYLVKRTGEKVFLECVQDMDHENMFWYRQDPGLGLRLIYFSYDVKMKEKGDIPEGYSVSREKKERFSLILESASTNQTSMYLCASSPGGLYEQYFGPGTRLTVT.

In its sample, this clonotype was seen a few times. The V gene is TRBV20-1, the J gene TRBJ2-7; D is unclear. Germline CDR1 reads DFQATT; CDR2 reads SNEGSKA (reference sequence). Between the trimmed V and J ends, which lost 1 base and 3 bases, there was a span of 13 bases. CDR3 length: 14 amino acids. The CDR3 region has the DNA TGCAGTGCTAGAGGGAAGGCTACAGTCTACGAGCAGTACTTC. It codes for CSARGKATVYEQYF.

This clonotype came up many times. An end of the junction does not agree with germline; a read error may underlie this. The V call is TRBV2, the J call TRBJ1-4, with 9 bases matching TRBD1. The CDR3 has 15 residues. Germline V lookup: CDR1 SNHLY, CDR2 FYNNEI. The CDR3 is CASSAQGAGVKNSVF. In nucleotides, the CDR3 is TGTGCCAGCTCTGCACAGGGGGCGGGGGTGAAAAACTCGGTTTTT.

This clonotype has a handful of counts. The chain uses TRBV20-1 and TRBJ1-3, with D uncertain. The CDR3 has 16 amino acids. V lost 0 bases, J lost 4 bases, and 16 bases lay in between. Looked up from germline, CDR1 is DFQATT and CDR2 is SNEGSKA (reference sequence). The CDR3: CSARDPRARSGNTIYF. The CDR3 DNA is TGCAGTGCTAGAGATCCACGGGCCAGGTCAGGAAACACCATATATTTT.

This clonotype occurred a few times. The chain recombines TRBV29-1 with TRBJ2-2, with 7 bases matching TRBD1. Germline values: CDR1 SQVTM, CDR2 ANQGSEA. V lost 7 bases to trimming and J lost 1 base; unmatched junction nucleotides: 12. The CDR3 has 16 residues. This CDR3 is CSATKTGSGNTGELFF. The CDR3 bases are TGCAGCGCTACTAAGACAGGGTCGGGGAACACCGGGGAGCTGTTTTTT.

In this sample, this clonotype turned up a few times. The genes are TRBV5-4 and TRBJ2-2; TRBD2 aligns across 8 bases. The germline V gene has CDR1 SGHNT and CDR2 YYREEE (reference sequence). The CDR3 is 16 amino acids. V lost 3 bases, J lost 7 bases, and 11 bases stayed unmatched. CDR3 in amino acids: CASSSGGGGMVGELFF. The CDR3 nucleotides read TGTGCCAGCAGCTCCGGGGGGGGCGGAATGGTCGGGGAGCTGTTTTTT.

This clonotype appeared a few times. The V gene is TRBV9, the J gene TRBJ2-7, with D hard to call. Germline CDR1 reads SGDLS; CDR2 reads YYNGEE. The CDR3 totals 13 residues. Deletions cut 0 bases from V and 3 bases from J, with 7 bases between. The CDR3 loop reads CASSVDRNYEQYF. CDR3 bases: TGTGCCAGCAGCGTAGATAGGAACTACGAGCAGTACTTC.